The rows below give T cell receptor beta chains drawn from one sample of a study of T cells after yellow fever vaccination. TCRdb passed the 5' RACE reads through MiXCR, listing each CDR3 protein once. The repertoire includes approximately 510,000 distinct CDR3 sequences, 21% of them detected once, and approximately 15% sits in the top ten. The specimen comprised PBMCs, sampled about 20 days after the first yellow fever vaccination. The source is a man younger than 30 who received the YFV17D yellow fever vaccine. CDR3s include the opening cysteine and the closing phenylalanine or tryptophan. Rows give clone size only sometimes, using once, few, many, or a class for an expanded clone.

CASSPPRLTHQETQYF	few	16	TRBJ2-5	TRBV27
CASSPLQGEDTQYF	many	14	TRBJ2-3	TRBV5-1
CASSFVRLIAGGRRFF	few	16	TRBJ2-1	TRBV7-8
CASSYGTGGDGDTF	.	14	TRBJ1-2	TRBV4-1
CASSPGGEMNTEAFF	few	15	TRBJ1-1	TRBV5-1
CASSSNKQGAPYGYTF	.	16	TRBJ1-2	TRBV6-1
CASSPGQGDTQYF	few	13	TRBJ2-3	TRBV3-1
CASSPTGGSQPQHF	few	14	TRBJ1-5	TRBV3-1
CSVEEAGSNEKLFF	few	14	TRBJ1-4	TRBV29-1
CASSPPGGVQNIQYF	.	15	TRBJ2-4	TRBV18
CASSFSPWGNQPQHF	few	15	TRBJ1-5	TRBV5-1
CASSLGLVTDRTQYF	.	15	TRBJ2-5	TRBV7-9
CASSSTSGVDEQYF	few	14	TRBJ2-7	TRBV5-4
CASSLEQGYTDTQYF	.	15	TRBJ2-3	TRBV7-2
CASSQDFSGQGNTGELFF	few	18	TRBJ2-2	TRBV4-3
CSARGWSPVSGPPQQFF	.	17	TRBJ2-1	TRBV20-1
CSVVQGLTFF	.	10	TRBJ1-1	TRBV29-1
CASSYIDEQFF	.	11	TRBJ2-1	TRBV6-6
CASSGIGGDEQYF	.	13	TRBJ2-7	TRBV27
CASSVRRELFF	.	11	TRBJ2-2	TRBV5-4
CASSYSTSGNTQYF	.	14	TRBJ2-3	TRBV6-2/TRBV6-3
CASSPNPGLGMFF	.	13	TRBJ2-1	TRBV7-6